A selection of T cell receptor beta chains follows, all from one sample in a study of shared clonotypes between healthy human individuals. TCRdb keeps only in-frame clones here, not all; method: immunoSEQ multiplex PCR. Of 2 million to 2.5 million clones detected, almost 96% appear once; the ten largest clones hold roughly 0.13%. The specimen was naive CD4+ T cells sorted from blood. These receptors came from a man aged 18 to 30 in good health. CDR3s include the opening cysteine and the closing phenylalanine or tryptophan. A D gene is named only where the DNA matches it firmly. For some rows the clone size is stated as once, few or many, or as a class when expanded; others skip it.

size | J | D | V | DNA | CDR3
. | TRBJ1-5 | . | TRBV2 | TGTGCCAGCAGTCCACCCAGGGTACTTAATCAGCCCCAGCATTTT | CASSPPRVLNQPQHF
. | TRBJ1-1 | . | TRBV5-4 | TGTGCCAGCAGCCTCTATGGCTATGGGAACACTGAAGCTTTCTTT | CASSLYGYGNTEAFF
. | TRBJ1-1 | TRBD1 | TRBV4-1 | TGCGCCAGCAGCCAAGGTAACAGGGGGAACACTGAAGCTTTCTTT | CASSQGNRGNTEAFF
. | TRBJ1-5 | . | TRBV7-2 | TGTGCCAGCAGGGCCGGGAGAGGGGAACAGCCCCAGCATTTT | CASRAGRGEQPQHF
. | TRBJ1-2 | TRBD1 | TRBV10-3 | TGTGCCATCAGTGGGACAGGGGTATCCTATGGCTACACCTTC | CAISGTGVSYGYTF
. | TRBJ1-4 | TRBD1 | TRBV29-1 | TGCAGCGTTGCGGGGGCGGAGACAGGGGGCTATAATGAAAAACTGTTTTTT | CSVAGAETGGYNEKLFF
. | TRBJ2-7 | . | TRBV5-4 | TGTGCCAGCAGCTTTGACACGCTCTACGAGCAGTACTTC | CASSFDTLYEQYF
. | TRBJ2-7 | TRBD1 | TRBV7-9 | TGTGCCAGCAGCACCCGGGACAGGGCCTACGAGCAGTACTTC | CASSTRDRAYEQYF
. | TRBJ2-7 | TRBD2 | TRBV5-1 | TGCGCCAGCAAGACTAGCGCGGGGATGAGCTCCTACGAGCAGTACTTC | CASKTSAGMSSYEQYF
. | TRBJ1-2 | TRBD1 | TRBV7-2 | TGTGCCAGCAGCTTAGCGCGACAGGGCTATGGCTACACCTTC | CASSLARQGYGYTF
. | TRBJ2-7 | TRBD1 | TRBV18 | TGTGCCAGCTCCCCGGGACAGGGGTACTACGAGCAGTACTTC | CASSPGQGYYEQYF
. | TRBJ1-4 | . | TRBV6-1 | TGTGCCAGCAGTGATCTCGGGGGAGGCGAAAAACTGTTTTTT | CASSDLGGGEKLFF
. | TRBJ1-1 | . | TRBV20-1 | TGCAGTGCTAGAGGGGGCACCACGTCTTTCTTT | CSARGGTTSFF
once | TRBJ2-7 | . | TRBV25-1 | TGTGCCAGCAGTGCCGGGATCGAGCAGTACTTC | CASSAGIEQYF
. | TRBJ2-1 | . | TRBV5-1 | TGCGCCAGCAGCTTGTACAGGGTGGGCTACAATGAGCAGTTCTTC | CASSLYRVGYNEQFF
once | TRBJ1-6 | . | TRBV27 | TGTGCCAGCTCCCGGAGCTCCTATAATTCACCCCTCCACTTT | CASSRSSYNSPLHF
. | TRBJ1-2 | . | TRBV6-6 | TGTGCCAGCAGTTACTTTGGACAGACAATCAACTATGGCTACACCTTC | CASSYFGQTINYGYTF
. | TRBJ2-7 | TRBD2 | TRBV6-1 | TGTGCCAGCAGTGGGATGACTAGCGGGAGTTTTGAGCAGTACTTC | CASSGMTSGSFEQYF
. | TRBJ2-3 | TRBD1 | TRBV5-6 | TGTGCCAGCAGCTTGACAGGGGCTAGCACAGATACGCAGTATTTT | CASSLTGASTDTQYF
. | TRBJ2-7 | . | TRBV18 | TGTGCCAGCTCCCCAGCCGACTACGAGCAGTACTTC | CASSPADYEQYF